The next 21 T cell receptor beta chains were all read from a single sample in a study of blood T cell repertoires in COVID-19. Measured with immunoSEQ multiplex PCR; TCRdb has only the in-frame clones, and not every one. The table has 300,000 or so clones, roughly 87% seen once. Sequencing input: PBMCs or T cells enriched from blood (not recorded which). Receptors originate from a woman in her twenties or thirties who had recovered from COVID-19.

The gene calls are TRBV28 and TRBJ1-2, with D maybe TRBD1 (5 bases). The V gene lost 8 bases and the J gene lost 0 bases, with 10 bases spanning the gap. The CDR3 has 13 amino acids. The germline gives CDR1 MDHEN, CDR2 SYDVKM. The CDR3 bases are TGTGCCAGCCTGACAGATACTAACTATGGCTACACCTTC. Its protein product is CASLTDTNYGYTF.

This clone was counted a single time. The V call is TRBV7-2, the J call TRBJ1-4; possible D gene TRBD1, 6 bases. The germline V gene encodes CDR1 SGHTA and CDR2 FQGNSA. CDR3 length equals 15 residues. V gave up 5 bases and J gave up 4 bases, with 14 bases separating them. CDR3 sequence (DNA): TGTGCCAGCAGCCAAGACAGGATGGGTAATGAAAAACTGTTTTTT. As protein: CASSQDRMGNEKLFF. The entire variable domain, with the rest obtained from reference TRBV7-2 and TRBJ1-4, is as follows: GAGVSQSPSNKVTEKGKDVELRCDPISGHTALYWYRQSLGQGLEFLIYFQGNSAPDKSGLPSDRFSAERTGGSVSTLTIQRTQQEDSAVYLCASSQDRMGNEKLFFGSGTQLSVL.

The CDR3 spells CASSKQDDYGYTF. CDR3 coding DNA: TGTGCCAGTAGTAAACAGGATGACTATGGCTACACCTTC. The chain recombines TRBV19 with TRBJ1-2; tentatively, D is TRBD1 (5 bases). The CDR3 runs 13 residues. The V end was cut by 4 bases, the J end by 3 bases, with 9 bases between. The germline V gene encodes CDR1 LNHDA and CDR2 SQIVND (reference sequence).

The chain uses TRBV5-4 and TRBJ2-5; possible D gene TRBD1, 5 bases. The germline V gene has CDR1 SGHNT and CDR2 YYREEE (reference sequence). The germline V and J ends were trimmed by 0 bases and 4 bases, with 13 bases remaining between them. The CDR3 is 15 residues long. CDR3 amino acids: CASSLASRQRETQYF. The CDR3 bases are TGTGCCAGCAGCTTGGCCTCTAGACAGAGAGAGACCCAGTACTTC.

Of note for this clone: A read error may be the cause here, since a much bigger clone is one base away. The gene calls are TRBV7-4 and TRBJ2-7; 10 bases line up with TRBD1. This CDR3 has 13 amino acids. J gave up 5 bases and V 5 bases, and 3 bases lay outside the gene matches. Germline V gene sequence: CDR1 SGHVT, CDR2 SQSDAQ. The CDR3 DNA follows: TGTGCCAGCAGCCCGGGACAGGGGAACGAGCAGTACTTC. It is translated as CASSPGQGNEQYF.

This clone appeared a few times. This chain uses TRBV9 with TRBJ1-6; D gene ambiguous. V was cut by 7 bases and J by 10 bases, with 12 bases left in between. CDR1 and CDR2 (germline): SGDLS, YYNGEE. The CDR3 is 12 amino acids. The CDR3 nucleotides read TGTGCCAGCGGGAGGATCCGGTCACCCCTCCACTTT. It translates to CASGRIRSPLHF. Drawing the rest from reference TRBV9 and TRBJ1-6, the complete variable domain is DSGVTQTPKHLITATGQRVTLRCSPRSGDLSVYWYQQSLDQGLQFLIQYYNGEERAKGNILERFSAQQFPDLHSELNLSSLELGDSALYFCASGRIRSPLHFGNGTRLTVT.

The J gene is TRBJ2-7, the V gene TRBV27, with D perhaps TRBD2 (7 bases). The length of the CDR3 is 13 residues. Germline CDR1 reads MNHEY; CDR2 reads SMNVEV (reference sequence). The germline V and J ends were trimmed by 5 bases and 9 bases, with 17 bases remaining between them. CDR3 loop: CASSRTDPGGQYF. CDR3 coding DNA: TGTGCCAGCAGTCGGACAGACCCGGGGGGGCAGTACTTC.

V and J are TRBV7-9 and TRBJ1-1; 8 bases are shared with TRBD1. Trimming cost V 4 bases and J 10 bases; bases outside gene matches: 8. Germline-derived CDR1 and CDR2 are SEHNR and FQNEAQ (reference sequence). The CDR3 length is 13 residues. For the CDR3, the DNA is TGTGCCAGCAGCTCCCAGGGGGCGGGAAGAGCTTTCTTT. Amino acids: CASSSQGAGRAFF. The full variable domain, with the rest looked up from reference TRBV7-9 and TRBJ1-1, is DTGVSQNPRHKITKRGQNVTFRCDPISEHNRLYWYRQTLGQGPEFLTYFQNEAQLEKSRLLSDRFSAERPKGSFSTLEIQRTEQGDSAMYLCASSSQGAGRAFFGQGTRLTVV.

The chain joins TRBV7-9 to TRBJ1-6; 9 bases are a match to TRBD1. The CDR3 contains 15 residues. Trimming took 4 bases from V and 7 from J; bases not matched to a gene: 5. Germline CDR1 SEHNR, CDR2 FQNEAQ (reference sequence). The DNA of the CDR3 is TGTGCCAGCAGCTCACCCGGACAGGGGAATTCACCCCTCCACTTT. Its protein is CASSSPGQGNSPLHF.

This chain joins TRBV7-2 and TRBJ2-3, with TRBD2 as a possible D gene (6 bases). CDR3 length: 14 residues. V was pared by 5 bases and J by 4 bases, with 13 bases between. CDR1 and CDR2 from the germline V gene are SGHTA and FQGNSA. The chain's CDR3 is CASSDRSGSDTQYF. The DNA for the CDR3 is TGTGCCAGCAGCGATAGGAGCGGGTCAGATACGCAGTATTTT.

This clone was found once. This chain connects TRBV12-5 to TRBJ2-5; D ambiguous. This CDR3 has 16 residues. Germline CDR1 reads LGHNT; CDR2 reads FRNRAP. V was shortened by 6 bases and J by 2 bases, with 19 bases between the two germline ends. The CDR3 DNA reads as TGTGCTAGTGGAACCCCAGGCTTCCAAAGACAAGAGACCCAGTACTTC. This gives the protein CASGTPGFQRQETQYF.

V is TRBV12-3 or TRBV12-4 and J is TRBJ2-7, with TRBD2 as a possible D gene (5 bases). This CDR3 is 13 amino acids long. With 2 bases removed from V and 4 bases from J, the gap between germline ends came to 9 bases. The chain's CDR3 is CASSLFGSYEQYF. DNA of the CDR3: TGTGCCAGCAGTTTATTTGGGAGTTACGAGCAGTACTTC.

This clone was seen only a few times. The chain links TRBV12-3 or TRBV12-4 to TRBJ1-2; 8 nucleotides match TRBD1. Unmatched junction bases numbered 7, after V lost 4 bases and J lost 9 bases. This CDR3 region has 13 residues. This chain's CDR3 is CASSSGTGRSYTF. CDR3 coding DNA: TGTGCCAGCAGTTCCGGGACAGGTAGGAGCTACACCTTC.

This chain uses TRBV7-8 with TRBJ1-6, with D possibly being TRBD1 (6 bases). Between the trimmed V and J ends, which lost 3 bases and 11 bases, there was a span of 17 bases. The CDR3 spans 15 residues. In germline, CDR1 is SGHVS, CDR2 FQNEAQ. CDR3 protein: CASSFGTPLGAPLHF. The DNA for the CDR3 is TGTGCCAGCAGCTTCGGGACACCGCTGGGCGCACCCCTCCACTTT.

The chain couples TRBV3-1 (or the pseudogene TRBV3-2) to TRBJ1-4, with 8 bases matching TRBD1. The CDR3 runs 15 residues. V was pared by 5 bases and J by 5 bases, with 7 bases of the junction left unmatched. Germline CDR1 and CDR2: LGHDT and YNNKEL (reference sequence). The CDR3 loop reads CASSFHRDRNEKLFF. Here the CDR3 DNA reads TGTGCCAGCAGCTTCCACCGGGACAGGAATGAAAAACTGTTTTTT.

V gene TRBV7-2 combines with J gene TRBJ1-4, with D unresolved. Trimming left V 2 bases short and J 8 bases short, with 15 bases between. There are 15 residues in the CDR3. Germline V gives CDR1 SGHTA, CDR2 FQGNSA. The CDR3 sequence: CASSLRANAPEKLFF. In nucleotides, the CDR3 is TGTGCCAGCAGCTTACGCGCCAACGCCCCAGAAAAACTGTTTTTT.

In this sample, this clone turned up a few times. The V and J genes are TRBV6-2 or TRBV6-3 and TRBJ2-7; perhaps TRBD1 as D (6 bases). Trimming pared 2 bases from V and 0 bases from J, leaving 8 bases between. This CDR3 is built from 14 residues. Germline CDR1 is MNHEY and CDR2 is SVGEGT. CDR3 region: CASSYRDNSYEQYF. The CDR3 DNA reads as TGTGCCAGCAGTTACAGGGACAACTCCTACGAGCAGTACTTC.

The chain combines TRBV5-1 with TRBJ1-3, with TRBD1 matching 9 bases. CDR1 and CDR2 (germline): SGHRS, YFSETQ. Unmatched junction bases numbered 0, after V lost 0 bases and J lost 2 bases. The CDR3 loop spans 15 amino acids. CDR3 in DNA: TGCGCCAGCAGCTTGGGACAGGGGGCTGGAAACACCATATATTTT. Its protein is CASSLGQGAGNTIYF.

Comments on this clone: The sample carries other DNA sequences with the same CDR3. In DNA form, the CDR3 reads TGTGCCAGCAGCCTGGCCCGGGCGGGCTATGGCTACACCTTC. This sequence encodes CASSLARAGYGYTF. The rearrangement uses TRBV3-1 (or the pseudogene TRBV3-2) and TRBJ1-2; D is undetermined. V was cut by 4 bases and J by 4 bases, with 13 bases left in between. This CDR3 spans 14 amino acids. Germline V gene lookup returns CDR1 LGHDT and CDR2 YNNKEL (reference sequence).

The chain carries TRBV3-1 (or the pseudogene TRBV3-2) and TRBJ1-2; no clear D. The length of the CDR3 is 16 residues. Germline lookup yields CDR1 LGHDT and CDR2 YNNKEL (reference sequence). Trimming stripped 0 bases from V and 4 bases from J, with 15 bases between. CDR3 bases: TGTGCCAGCAGCCAAGACGAGGTCGCCGAGCCCTATGGCTACACCTTC. This encodes CASSQDEVAEPYGYTF.

This chain links TRBV21-1 with TRBJ1-1; TRBD1, the table's D call, was not compared with the DNA. TRBV21-1 is marked as a pseudogene. The CDR3 totals 22 residues. The CDR3 is CASSKARTVLLDTTVHKGEAFF. The CDR3 region has the DNA TGTGCCAGCAGCAAAGCTCGGACAGTTTTACTCGACACAACAGTGCACAAAGGTGAAGCTTTCTTT.